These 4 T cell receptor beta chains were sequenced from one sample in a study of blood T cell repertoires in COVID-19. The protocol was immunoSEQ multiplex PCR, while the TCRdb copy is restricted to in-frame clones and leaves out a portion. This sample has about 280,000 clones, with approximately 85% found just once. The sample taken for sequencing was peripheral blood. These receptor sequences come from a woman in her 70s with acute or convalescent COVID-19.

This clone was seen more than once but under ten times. CDR3 nucleotide sequence: TGTGCCAGTAGTATAGTGAGGTTAGGTCAGCCCCAGCATTTT. Amino acid sequence: CASSIVRLGQPQHF. V is TRBV19 and J is TRBJ1-5; D not certain. Trimming shortened V by 1 base and J by 6 bases, and 10 bases separated the two germline ends. CDR3 size: 14 residues. Germline V CDR1 and CDR2: LNHDA, SQIVND (reference sequence).

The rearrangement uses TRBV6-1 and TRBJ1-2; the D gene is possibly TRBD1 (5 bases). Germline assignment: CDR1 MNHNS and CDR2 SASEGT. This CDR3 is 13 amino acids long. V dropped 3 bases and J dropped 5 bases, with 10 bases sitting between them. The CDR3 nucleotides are TGTGCCAGCAGTGACAGGGCCACATATGGCTACACCTTC. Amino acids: CASSDRATYGYTF.

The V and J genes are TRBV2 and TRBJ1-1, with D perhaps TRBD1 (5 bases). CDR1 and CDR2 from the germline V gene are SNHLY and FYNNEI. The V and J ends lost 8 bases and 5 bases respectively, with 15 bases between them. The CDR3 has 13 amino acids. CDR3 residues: CASCKGRDTEAFF. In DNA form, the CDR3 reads TGTGCCAGCTGCAAGGGGCGTGATACTGAAGCTTTCTTT.

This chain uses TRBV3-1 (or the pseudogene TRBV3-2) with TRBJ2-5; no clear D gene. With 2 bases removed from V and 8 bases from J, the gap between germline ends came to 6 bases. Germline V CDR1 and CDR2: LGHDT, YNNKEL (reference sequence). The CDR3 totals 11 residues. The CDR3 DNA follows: TGTGCCAGCAGCCAAATCCTTACCCAGTACTTC. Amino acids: CASSQILTQYF.